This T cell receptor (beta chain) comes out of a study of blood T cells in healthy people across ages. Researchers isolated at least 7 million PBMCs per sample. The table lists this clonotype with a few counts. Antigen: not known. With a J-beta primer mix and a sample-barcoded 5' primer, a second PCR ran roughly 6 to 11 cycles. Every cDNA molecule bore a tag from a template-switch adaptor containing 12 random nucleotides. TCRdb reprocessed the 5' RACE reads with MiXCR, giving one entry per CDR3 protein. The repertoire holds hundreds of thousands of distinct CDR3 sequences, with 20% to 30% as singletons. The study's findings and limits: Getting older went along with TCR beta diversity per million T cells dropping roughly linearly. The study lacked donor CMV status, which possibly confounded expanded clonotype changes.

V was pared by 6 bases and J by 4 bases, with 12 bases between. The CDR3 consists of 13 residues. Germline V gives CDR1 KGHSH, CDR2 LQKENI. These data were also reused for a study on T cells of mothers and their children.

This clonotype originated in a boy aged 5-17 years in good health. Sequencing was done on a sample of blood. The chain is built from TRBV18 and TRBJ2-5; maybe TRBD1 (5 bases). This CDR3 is CASSPNQGETQYF. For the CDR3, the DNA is TGTGCCAGCTCCCCAAACCAGGGAGAGACCCAGTACTTC.